The text below deals with one TCR beta chain. The antigen remains undetermined. These data are taken from a study of cytomegalovirus exposure and HLA in healthy donors. PCR primers comprised 60 Vbeta and 13 Jbeta primers. Measured with immunoSEQ multiplex PCR; TCRdb has only the in-frame clones, and not every one. The table has under 150,000 clones, 70% to 80% seen once. V dropped 8 bases and J dropped 6; count of bases not matched to a gene: 7. This CDR3 region has 14 residues. The germline gives CDR1 WSHSY, CDR2 SAAADI. Whole-study findings and limits: Confirmation was obtained in vitro that three CMV-associated chains are specific for CMV antigens. The likely explanation for a cluster of highly shared sequence variants was sequencing artifact.

The genes are TRBV10-2 and TRBJ2-1; 10 nucleotides line up with TRBD2. The sequenced sample was PBMCs. This TCR was recovered from a female donor in good health and CMV-seronegative. The CDR3 region is CASGAAGGPNEQFF. The DNA for the CDR3 is TGCGCCAGCGGGGCAGCGGGAGGGCCCAATGAGCAGTTCTTC.